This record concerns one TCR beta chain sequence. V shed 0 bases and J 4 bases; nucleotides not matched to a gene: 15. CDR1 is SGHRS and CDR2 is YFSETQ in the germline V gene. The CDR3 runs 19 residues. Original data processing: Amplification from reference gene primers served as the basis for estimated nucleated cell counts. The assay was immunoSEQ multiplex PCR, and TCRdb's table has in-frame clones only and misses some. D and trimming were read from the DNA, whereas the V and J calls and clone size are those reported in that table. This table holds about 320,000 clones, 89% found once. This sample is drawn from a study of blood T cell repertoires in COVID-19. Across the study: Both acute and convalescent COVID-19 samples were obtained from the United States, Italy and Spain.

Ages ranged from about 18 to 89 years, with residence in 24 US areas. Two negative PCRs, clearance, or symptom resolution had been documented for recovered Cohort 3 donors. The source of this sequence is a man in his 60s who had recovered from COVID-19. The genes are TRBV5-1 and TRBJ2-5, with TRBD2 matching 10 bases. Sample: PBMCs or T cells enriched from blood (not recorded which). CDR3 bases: TGCGCCAGCAGCTTGGGGGGTAGCGGGAGGCCCGGATCCCGAGAGACCCAGTACTTC. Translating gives CASSLGGSGRPGSRETQYF.